Listed below are T cell receptor beta chains from one sample, sequenced in a study of blood T cell repertoires in COVID-19. Some clones are missing from TCRdb's copy, which holds only in-frame ones; the method was immunoSEQ multiplex PCR. The table has 400,000 to 500,000 clones, approximately 88% seen once; the top ten hold 1.5% to 2%. The sample taken for sequencing was PBMCs or T cells enriched from blood (not recorded which). These receptors were collected from a woman aged 40 to 50 who had recovered from COVID-19. CDR3s include the opening cysteine and the closing phenylalanine or tryptophan. The order of the fields is clone size, J gene, D gene, V gene, CDR3 protein, CDR3 DNA. The D gene is left open where the match is weak. Size is omitted from some rows. Given values are once, few, many or a class for expanded clones.

. | TRBJ1-2 | TRBD1 | TRBV12-3/TRBV12-4 | CASRRTGVYGYTF | TGTGCCAGCAGGCGGACAGGGGTTTATGGCTACACCTTC
. | TRBJ2-1 | TRBD1 | TRBV18 | CASSPPGQAASEFF | TGTGCCAGCTCCCCCCCGGGACAGGCGGCTTCAGAGTTCTTC
. | TRBJ1-6 | . | TRBV10-3 | CAISLEGGASNSPLHF | TGTGCCATCAGCTTAGAGGGAGGGGCGTCCAATTCACCCCTCCACTTT
. | TRBJ2-7 | TRBD2 | TRBV3-1/TRBV3-2 | CASSLFAGRADEQYF | TGTGCCAGCAGCCTCTTCGCCGGGAGGGCAGACGAGCAGTACTTC
. | TRBJ2-1 | TRBD2 | TRBV11-3 | CASSLGLAGSQGLFF | TGTGCCAGCAGCTTGGGACTAGCGGGATCTCAGGGGTTGTTCTTC
. | TRBJ2-4 | TRBD1 | TRBV7-2 | CASTAVRSGQGQNIQYF | TGTGCCAGCACCGCGGTCCGCAGCGGACAGGGGCAAAACATTCAGTACTTC
. | TRBJ2-2 | . | TRBV29-1 | CSVEVPGTGWNAGELFF | TGCAGCGTTGAAGTACCAGGAACAGGGTGGAATGCCGGGGAGCTGTTTTTT
. | TRBJ2-3 | . | TRBV19 | CASSPIQGFGGDTQYF | TGTGCCAGTAGTCCGATACAGGGATTTGGGGGAGATACGCAGTATTTT
. | TRBJ1-1 | . | TRBV7-9 | CASSSQGANTEAFF | TGTGCCAGCAGCTCTCAGGGCGCGAACACTGAAGCTTTCTTT
. | TRBJ1-3 | TRBD1 | TRBV7-2 | CASSSRTGGFGNTIYF | TGTGCCAGCAGCTCCAGGACAGGGGGGTTTGGAAACACCATATATTTT
. | TRBJ2-1 | . | TRBV6-2/TRBV6-3 | CASSEMMAAGIF | TGTGCCAGCAGCGAAATGATGGCCGCGGGGATCTTC
. | TRBJ1-1 | TRBD1 | TRBV10-3 | CAISDPGTGGRTEAFF | TGTGCCATCAGTGACCCCGGGACAGGGGGAAGGACTGAAGCTTTCTTT
. | TRBJ1-1 | . | TRBV5-1 | CASSLGQAKNTEAFF | TGCGCCAGCAGCTTGGGGCAGGCTAAGAACACTGAAGCTTTCTTT
. | TRBJ2-7 | TRBD2 | TRBV5-1 | CASSKDPGLAASYEQYF | TGCGCCAGCAGCAAGGACCCGGGACTAGCGGCCTCCTACGAGCAGTACTTC
. | TRBJ2-7 | . | TRBV19 | CASSIPGYEQYF | TGTGCCAGTAGTATACCGGGGTACGAGCAGTACTTC
. | TRBJ2-3 | . | TRBV18 | CASSPVRSTDTQYF | TGTGCCAGCTCACCCGTTAGAAGCACAGATACGCAGTATTTT
. | TRBJ1-2 | . | TRBV4-1 | CASSQPNFRLLDYGYTF | TGCGCCAGCAGCCAACCAAACTTCCGACTCCTGGACTATGGCTACACCTTC
. | TRBJ1-5 | . | TRBV6-5 | CASSRVGPSKPQHF | TGTGCCAGCAGCCGCGTGGGCCCCTCTAAGCCCCAGCATTTT
. | TRBJ2-5 | . | TRBV15 | CATSREMGEAQYF | TGTGCCACCAGCAGAGAGATGGGGGAGGCCCAGTACTTC
. | TRBJ2-2 | TRBD1 | TRBV24-1 | CATGPRPGQGSTGELFF | TGTGCCACCGGACCGAGACCGGGACAGGGGAGCACCGGGGAGCTGTTTTTT
. | TRBJ2-7 | TRBD2 | TRBV7-2 | CASSHPGTSESYEQYF | TGTGCCAGCAGCCACCCCGGGACTAGCGAATCCTACGAGCAGTACTTC
once | TRBJ1-5 | TRBD1 | TRBV10-3 | CAASGTGIDNQPQHF | TGTGCCGCTTCCGGGACAGGGATTGACAATCAGCCCCAGCATTTT
few | TRBJ1-1 | TRBD1 | TRBV19 | CASSPYPTGGSEAFF | TGTGCCAGTAGTCCATACCCGACAGGGGGTTCTGAAGCTTTCTTT
. | TRBJ2-7 | TRBD1 | TRBV6-2/TRBV6-3 | CASSTPTGHHYEQYF | TGTGCCAGCAGTACCCCGACAGGGCACCACTACGAGCAGTACTTC
. | TRBJ2-5 | . | TRBV7-8 | CASSLRPRSQETQYF | TGTGCCAGCAGCTTACGTCCGCGGAGCCAAGAGACCCAGTACTTC
. | TRBJ2-2 | . | TRBV19 | CASSIRGITGELFF | TGTGCCAGTAGTATTCGGGGGATCACCGGGGAGCTGTTTTTT
. | TRBJ1-5 | . | TRBV2 | CASSERIHRRYNQPQHF | TGTGCCAGCAGTGAGAGGATTCACAGGAGATACAATCAGCCCCAGCATTTT
few | TRBJ2-5 | TRBD1 | TRBV24-1 | CATSADTGGRETQYF | TGTGCCACCAGTGCCGATACAGGGGGCCGGGAGACCCAGTACTTC
. | TRBJ2-5 | TRBD2 | TRBV11-2 | CASAGTSRETQYF | TGTGCCAGTGCCGGGACTAGTCGTGAGACCCAGTACTTC
. | TRBJ2-1 | . | TRBV9 | CASSEANEQFF | TGTGCCAGCAGCGAAGCCAATGAGCAGTTCTTC
. | TRBJ2-5 | TRBD1 | TRBV10-3 | CAISDTHGQGEMETQYF | TGTGCCATCAGTGACACCCATGGACAGGGTGAGATGGAGACCCAGTACTTC
few | TRBJ1-6 | . | TRBV7-2 | CASSLAIGGTSSPLHF | TGTGCCAGCAGCTTAGCCATAGGGGGTACGTCCTCACCCCTCCACTTT
. | TRBJ2-7 | . | TRBV19 | CASSNAFGGLYEQYF | TGTGCCAGTAGTAATGCGTTCGGGGGGCTATACGAGCAGTACTTC
. | TRBJ1-1 | TRBD1 | TRBV19 | CASSIGQGKFEAFF | TGTGCCAGTAGTATAGGACAGGGAAAATTTGAAGCTTTCTTT
. | TRBJ2-3 | . | TRBV3-1/TRBV3-2 | CASTEDSLGDTQYF | TGTGCCAGCACCGAAGACTCGCTCGGGGATACGCAGTATTTT
. | TRBJ2-1 | TRBD2 | TRBV6-5 | CASSYSTPSGSNEQFF | TGTGCCAGCAGTTACTCGACCCCTAGCGGGAGTAATGAGCAGTTCTTC
. | TRBJ1-2 | TRBD1 | TRBV19 | CASSRLNRGFDGYTF | TGTGCCAGTAGTCGGCTAAACAGGGGTTTCGATGGCTACACCTTC
. | TRBJ2-1 | TRBD2 | TRBV4-3 | CASSQLAGGSYNEQFF | TGCGCCAGCAGCCAACTAGCGGGAGGGTCCTACAATGAGCAGTTCTTC
. | TRBJ2-7 | TRBD1 | TRBV29-1 | CSVEWGQGGSEQYF | TGCAGCGTTGAATGGGGACAGGGAGGCTCCGAGCAGTACTTC
few | TRBJ1-3 | . | TRBV19 | CASRSSGNTIYF | TGTGCCAGTAGGAGCTCTGGAAACACCATATATTTT
. | TRBJ1-2 | . | TRBV6-5 | CASRVSTGYGYTF | TGTGCCAGCAGGGTCTCTACAGGGTATGGCTACACCTTC
. | TRBJ1-1 | TRBD1 | TRBV11-3 | CASSLDRDRWRGAFF | TGTGCCAGCAGCTTAGATCGGGACAGGTGGCGTGGAGCTTTCTTT